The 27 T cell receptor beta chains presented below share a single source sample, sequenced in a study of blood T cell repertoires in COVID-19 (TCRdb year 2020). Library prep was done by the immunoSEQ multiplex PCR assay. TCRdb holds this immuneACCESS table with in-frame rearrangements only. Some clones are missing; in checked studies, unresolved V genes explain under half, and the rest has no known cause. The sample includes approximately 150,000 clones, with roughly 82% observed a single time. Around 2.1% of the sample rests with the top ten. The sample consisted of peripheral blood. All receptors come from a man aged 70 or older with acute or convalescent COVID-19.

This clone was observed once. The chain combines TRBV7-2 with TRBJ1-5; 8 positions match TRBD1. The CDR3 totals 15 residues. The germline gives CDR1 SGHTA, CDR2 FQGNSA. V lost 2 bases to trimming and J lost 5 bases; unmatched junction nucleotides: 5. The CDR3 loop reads CASSLITGGDQPQHF. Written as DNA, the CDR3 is TGTGCCAGCAGCTTAATAACAGGGGGAGATCAGCCCCAGCATTTT.

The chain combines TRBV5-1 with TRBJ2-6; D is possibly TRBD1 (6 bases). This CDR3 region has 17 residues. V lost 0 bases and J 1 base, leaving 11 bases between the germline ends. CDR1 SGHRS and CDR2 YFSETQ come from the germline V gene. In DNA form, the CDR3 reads TGCGCCAGCAGCTTGGCAGGACAGCGTTCTGGGGCCAACGTCCTGACTTTC. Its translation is CASSLAGQRSGANVLTF.

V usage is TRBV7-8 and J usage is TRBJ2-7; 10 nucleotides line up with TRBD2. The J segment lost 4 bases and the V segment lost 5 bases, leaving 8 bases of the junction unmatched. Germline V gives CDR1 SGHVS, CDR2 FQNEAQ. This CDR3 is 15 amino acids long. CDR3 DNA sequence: TGTGCCAGCAGCCCCTTAGCGGGAGGTGGGTACGAGCAGTACTTC. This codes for CASSPLAGGGYEQYF.

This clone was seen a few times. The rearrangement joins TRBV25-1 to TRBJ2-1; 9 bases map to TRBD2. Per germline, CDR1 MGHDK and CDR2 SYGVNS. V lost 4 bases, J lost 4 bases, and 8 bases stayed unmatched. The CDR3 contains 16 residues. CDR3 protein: CASSALGLAGYNEQFF. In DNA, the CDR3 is TGTGCCAGCAGTGCCTTGGGACTAGCAGGATACAATGAGCAGTTCTTC.

The CDR3 spells CASRMASSPGEQFF. The DNA for the CDR3 is TGTGCCAGCAGAATGGCCAGCAGCCCGGGTGAGCAGTTCTTC. The chain employs TRBV6-5 and TRBJ2-1; D remains unclear. The CDR3 has 14 residues. The germline CDR1 and CDR2 sequences are MNHEY and SVGAGI. The germline V and J ends were trimmed by 6 bases and 9 bases, with 18 bases remaining between them.

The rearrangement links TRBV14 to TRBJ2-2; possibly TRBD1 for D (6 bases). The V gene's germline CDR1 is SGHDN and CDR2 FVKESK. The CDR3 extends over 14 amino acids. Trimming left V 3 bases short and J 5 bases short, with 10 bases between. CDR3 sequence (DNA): TGTGCCAGCAGCCAGTACAGGGTGACCGGGGAGCTGTTTTTT. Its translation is CASSQYRVTGELFF.

CDR3 residues: CASSLTGLFDTDTQYF. In DNA, the CDR3 is TGTGCCAGCAGCTTAACCGGACTATTCGACACAGATACGCAGTATTTT. The chain employs TRBV7-3 and TRBJ2-3; D possibly corresponds to TRBD2 (6 bases). Trimming took 0 bases from V and 2 from J, leaving 12 bases between them. This CDR3 region has 16 residues. Germline V gives CDR1 SGHTA, CDR2 FQGTGA. Using reference TRBV7-3 and TRBJ2-3 for the parts outside the CDR3, the full variable domain is GAGVSQTPSNKVTEKGKYVELRCDPISGHTALYWYRQSLGQGPEFLIYFQGTGAADDSGLPNDRFFAVRPEGSVSTLKIQRTERGDSAVYLCASSLTGLFDTDTQYFGPGTRLTVL.

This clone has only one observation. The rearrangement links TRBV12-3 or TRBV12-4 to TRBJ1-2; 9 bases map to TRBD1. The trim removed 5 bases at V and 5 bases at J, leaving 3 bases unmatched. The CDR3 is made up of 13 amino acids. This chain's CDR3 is CASSMGQGYGYTF. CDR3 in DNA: TGTGCCAGCAGTATGGGACAGGGTTATGGCTACACCTTC.

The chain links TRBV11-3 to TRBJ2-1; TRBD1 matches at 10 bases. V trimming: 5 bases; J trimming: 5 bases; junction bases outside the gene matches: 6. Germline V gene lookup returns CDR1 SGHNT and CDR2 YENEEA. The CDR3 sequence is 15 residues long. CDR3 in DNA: TGTGCCAGCAGCCCCCGACAGGGGGCCCACAATGAGCAGTTCTTC. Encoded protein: CASSPRQGAHNEQFF.

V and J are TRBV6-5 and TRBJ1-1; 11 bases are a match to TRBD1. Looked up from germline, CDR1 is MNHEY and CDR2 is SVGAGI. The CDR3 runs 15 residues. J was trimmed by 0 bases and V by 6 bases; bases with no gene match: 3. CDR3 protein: CASRWTGGMNTEAFF. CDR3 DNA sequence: TGTGCCAGCAGATGGACAGGGGGCATGAACACTGAAGCTTTCTTT.

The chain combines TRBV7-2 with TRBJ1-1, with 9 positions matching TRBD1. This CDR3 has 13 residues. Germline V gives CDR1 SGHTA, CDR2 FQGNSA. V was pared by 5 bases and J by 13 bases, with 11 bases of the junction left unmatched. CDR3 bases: TGTGCCAGCAGCCGCCGGGACAGGGCCGTTGGTTTCTTT. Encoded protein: CASSRRDRAVGFF.

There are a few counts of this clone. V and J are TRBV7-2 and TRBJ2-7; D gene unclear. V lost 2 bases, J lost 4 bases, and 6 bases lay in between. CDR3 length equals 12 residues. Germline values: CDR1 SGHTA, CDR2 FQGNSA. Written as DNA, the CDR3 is TGTGCCAGCAGCTTATTCCCGTACGAGCAGTACTTC. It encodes CASSLFPYEQYF.

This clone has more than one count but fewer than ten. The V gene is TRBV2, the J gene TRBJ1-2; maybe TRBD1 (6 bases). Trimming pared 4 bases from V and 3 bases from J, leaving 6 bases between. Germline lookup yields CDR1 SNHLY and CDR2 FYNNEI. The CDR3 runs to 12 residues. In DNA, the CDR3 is TGTGCCAGCAGTGGACAGGACTATGGCTACACCTTC. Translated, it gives CASSGQDYGYTF.

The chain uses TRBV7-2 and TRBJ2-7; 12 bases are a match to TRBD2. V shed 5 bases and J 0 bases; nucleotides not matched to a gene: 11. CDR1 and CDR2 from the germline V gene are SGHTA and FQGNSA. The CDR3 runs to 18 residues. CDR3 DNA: TGTGCCAGCAGCAAAAAGGGGCTAGCGGGGGGGAGCTCCTACGAGCAGTACTTC. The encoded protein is CASSKKGLAGGSSYEQYF.

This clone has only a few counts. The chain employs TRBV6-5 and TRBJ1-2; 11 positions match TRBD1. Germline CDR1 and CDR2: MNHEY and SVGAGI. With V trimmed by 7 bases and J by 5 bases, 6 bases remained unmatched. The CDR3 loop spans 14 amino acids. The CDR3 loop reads CASMDRGRRYGYTF. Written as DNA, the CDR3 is TGTGCCAGCATGGACAGGGGGCGAAGATATGGCTACACCTTC.

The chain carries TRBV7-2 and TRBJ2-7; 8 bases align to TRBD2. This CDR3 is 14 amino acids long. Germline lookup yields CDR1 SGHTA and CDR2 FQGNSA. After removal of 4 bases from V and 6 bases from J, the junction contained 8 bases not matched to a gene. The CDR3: CASSYTRGGSEQYF. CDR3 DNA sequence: TGTGCCAGCAGCTACACCCGGGGGGGATCCGAGCAGTACTTC.

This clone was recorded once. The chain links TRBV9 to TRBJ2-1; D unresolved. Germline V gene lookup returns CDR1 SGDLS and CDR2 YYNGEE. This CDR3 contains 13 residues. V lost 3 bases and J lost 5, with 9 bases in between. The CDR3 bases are TGTGCCAGCAGCGCGAGCGCCAACAATGAGCAGTTCTTC. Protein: CASSASANNEQFF.

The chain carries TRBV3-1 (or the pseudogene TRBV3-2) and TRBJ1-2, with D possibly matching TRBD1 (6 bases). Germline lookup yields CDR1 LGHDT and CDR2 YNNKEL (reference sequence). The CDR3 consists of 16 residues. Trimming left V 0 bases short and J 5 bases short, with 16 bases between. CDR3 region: CASSQDWRLGGYGYTF. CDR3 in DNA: TGTGCCAGCAGCCAAGATTGGAGGCTAGGGGGTTATGGCTACACCTTC.

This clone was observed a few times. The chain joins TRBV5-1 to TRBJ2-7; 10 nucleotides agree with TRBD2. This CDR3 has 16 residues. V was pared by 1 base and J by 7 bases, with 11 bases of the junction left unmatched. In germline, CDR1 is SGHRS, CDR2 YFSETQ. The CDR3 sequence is CASSLPSSGGLGEQYF. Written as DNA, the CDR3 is TGCGCCAGCAGCTTGCCATCTAGCGGGGGCTTGGGGGAGCAGTACTTC.

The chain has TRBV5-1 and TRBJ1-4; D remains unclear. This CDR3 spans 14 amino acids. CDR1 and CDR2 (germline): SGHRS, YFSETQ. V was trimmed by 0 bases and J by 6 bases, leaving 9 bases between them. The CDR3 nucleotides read TGCGCCAGCAGCTTGGATAGTAGTGATGAAAAACTGTTTTTT. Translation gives CASSLDSSDEKLFF.

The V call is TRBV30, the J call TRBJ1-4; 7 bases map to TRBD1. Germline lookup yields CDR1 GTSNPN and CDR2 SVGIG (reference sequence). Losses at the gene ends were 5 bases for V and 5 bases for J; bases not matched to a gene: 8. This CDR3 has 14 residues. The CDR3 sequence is CAWGWTGKNEKLFF. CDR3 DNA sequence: TGTGCCTGGGGGTGGACAGGAAAAAATGAAAAACTGTTTTTT.

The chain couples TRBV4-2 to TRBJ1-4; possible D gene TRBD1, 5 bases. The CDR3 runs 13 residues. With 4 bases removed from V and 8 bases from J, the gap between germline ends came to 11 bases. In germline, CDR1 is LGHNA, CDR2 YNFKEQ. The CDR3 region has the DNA TGTGCCAGCAGCCCCCGACAGTCCGAAAAACTGTTTTTT. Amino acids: CASSPRQSEKLFF.

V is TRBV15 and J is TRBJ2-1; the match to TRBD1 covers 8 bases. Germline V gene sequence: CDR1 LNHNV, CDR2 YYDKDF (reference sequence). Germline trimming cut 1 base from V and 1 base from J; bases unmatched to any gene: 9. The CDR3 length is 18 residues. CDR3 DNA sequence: TGTGCCACCAGCAGAGGACAGGGGCCCCATGATTCCTACAATGAGCAGTTCTTC. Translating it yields CATSRGQGPHDSYNEQFF.

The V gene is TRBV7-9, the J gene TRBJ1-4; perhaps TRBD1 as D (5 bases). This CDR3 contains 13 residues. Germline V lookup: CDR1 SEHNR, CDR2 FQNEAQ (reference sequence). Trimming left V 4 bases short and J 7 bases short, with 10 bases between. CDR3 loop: CASSSRTSEKLFF. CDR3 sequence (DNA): TGTGCCAGCAGCTCAAGGACATCTGAAAAACTGTTTTTT. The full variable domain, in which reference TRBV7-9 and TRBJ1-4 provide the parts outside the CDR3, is DTGVSQNPRHKITKRGQNVTFRCDPISEHNRLYWYRQTLGQGPEFLTYFQNEAQLEKSRLLSDRFSAERPKGSFSTLEIQRTEQGDSAMYLCASSSRTSEKLFFGSGTQLSVL.

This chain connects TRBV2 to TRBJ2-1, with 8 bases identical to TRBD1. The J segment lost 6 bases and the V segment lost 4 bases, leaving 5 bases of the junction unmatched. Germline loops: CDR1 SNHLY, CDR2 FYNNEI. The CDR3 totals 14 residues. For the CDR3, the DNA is TGTGCCAGCAGTGCCTTCGACAGGGGCAATGAGCAGTTCTTC. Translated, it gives CASSAFDRGNEQFF.

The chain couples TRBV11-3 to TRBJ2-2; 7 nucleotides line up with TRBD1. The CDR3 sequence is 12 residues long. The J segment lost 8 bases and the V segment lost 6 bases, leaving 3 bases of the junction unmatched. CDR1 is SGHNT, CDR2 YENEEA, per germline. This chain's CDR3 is CASRGGGGELFF. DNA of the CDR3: TGTGCCAGCAGAGGGGGCGGAGGGGAGCTGTTTTTT. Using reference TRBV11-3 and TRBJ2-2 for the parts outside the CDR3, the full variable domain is EAGVVQSPRYKIIEKKQPVAFWCNPISGHNTLYWYLQNLGQGPELLIRYENEEAVDDSQLPKDRFSAERLKGVDSTLKIQPAELGDSAVYLCASRGGGGELFFGEGSRLTVL.

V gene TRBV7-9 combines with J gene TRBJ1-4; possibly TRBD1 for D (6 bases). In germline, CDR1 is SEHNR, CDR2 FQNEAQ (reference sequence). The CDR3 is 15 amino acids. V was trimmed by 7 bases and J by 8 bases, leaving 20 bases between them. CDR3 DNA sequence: TGTGCCAGCACCCACGACACCCGAGACAGGGAAAAACTGTTTTTT. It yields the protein CASTHDTRDREKLFF.